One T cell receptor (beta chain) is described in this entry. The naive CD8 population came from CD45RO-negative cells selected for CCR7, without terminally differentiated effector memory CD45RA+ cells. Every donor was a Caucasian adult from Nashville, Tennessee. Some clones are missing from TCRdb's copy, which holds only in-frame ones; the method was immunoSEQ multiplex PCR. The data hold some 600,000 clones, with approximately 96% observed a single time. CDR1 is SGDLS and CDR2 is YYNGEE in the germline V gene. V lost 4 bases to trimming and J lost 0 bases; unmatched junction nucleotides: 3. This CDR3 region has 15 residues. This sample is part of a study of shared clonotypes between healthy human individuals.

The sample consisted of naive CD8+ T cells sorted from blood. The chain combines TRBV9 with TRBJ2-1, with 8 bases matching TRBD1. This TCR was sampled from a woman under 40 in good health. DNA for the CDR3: TGTGCCAGCAGCCCGGACAGGGTCTCCTACAATGAGCAGTTCTTC. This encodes CASSPDRVSYNEQFF.